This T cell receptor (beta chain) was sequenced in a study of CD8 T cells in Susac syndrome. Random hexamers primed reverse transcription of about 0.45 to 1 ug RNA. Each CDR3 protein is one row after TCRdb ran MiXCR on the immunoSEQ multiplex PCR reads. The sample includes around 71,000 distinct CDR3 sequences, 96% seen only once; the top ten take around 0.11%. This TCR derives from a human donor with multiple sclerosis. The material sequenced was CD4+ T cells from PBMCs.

CDR3 in DNA: TGTGCCAGCAGTTTAATTATTGCGGGGCCGGTGGATACGCAGTATTTT. It yields the protein CASSLIIAGPVDTQYF. This rearrangement joins TRBV28 to TRBJ2-3, with a weak D call TRBD2 (6 bases). The ends were cut back, 2 bases at V and 6 bases at J, with 18 bases in the middle. Germline-derived CDR1 and CDR2 are MDHEN and SYDVKM. The CDR3 has 16 residues. Drawing the rest from reference TRBV28 and TRBJ2-3, the complete variable domain is DVKVTQSSRYLVKRTGEKVFLECVQDMDHENMFWYRQDPGLGLRLIYFSYDVKMKEKGDIPEGYSVSREKKERFSLILESASTNQTSMYLCASSLIIAGPVDTQYFGPGTRLTVL.